This TCR beta chain derives from a study of cytomegalovirus exposure and HLA in healthy donors. Germline V gene lookup returns CDR1 SGDLS and CDR2 YYNGEE. The CDR3 has 16 residues. V gave up 0 bases and J gave up 4 bases, with 14 bases separating them. Study results and caveats: Altogether, 164 TCR beta chains were recorded as cytomegalovirus-associated.

Of note for this clone: Antigen: not known.

Primers for the PCR totalled 60 Vbeta and 13 Jbeta. The table came from immunoSEQ multiplex PCR; TCRdb's copy has only in-frame clones and leaves some out. This sample has 150,000 to 200,000 clones; about 80% occur once, and the top ten carry about 1.6%. Input material: PBMCs. This sequence was found in a girl aged 10-17 years in good health and CMV-seropositive. V is TRBV9 and J is TRBJ1-3, with a tentative D call TRBD1 (6 bases). The CDR3 sequence is CASSVGFRGRGNTIYF. Written as DNA, the CDR3 is TGTGCCAGCAGCGTAGGTTTCAGGGGTCGAGGAAACACCATATATTTT. Full variable domain (rest looked up from reference TRBV9 and TRBJ1-3): DSGVTQTPKHLITATGQRVTLRCSPRSGDLSVYWYQQSLDQGLQFLIQYYNGEERAKGNILERFSAQQFPDLHSELNLSSLELGDSALYFCASSVGFRGRGNTIYFGEGSWLTVV.